A single sample is the source of the 19 T cell receptor beta chains below, sequenced in a study of T cells in Graves' hyperthyroidism and ophthalmopathy. The investigators amplified TCR beta CDR3 regions from RNA transcripts. Using the HTBI primer set, a first-round RT-PCR was run on the TCR CDR3. One entry per CDR3 protein, called by TCRdb with MiXCR from the multiplex PCR reads. The sample consists of about 510,000 distinct CDR3 sequences, around 50% of them appearing once. Material: peripheral blood or thyroid tissue (not recorded which). Receptor source: an adult woman with Graves' disease, either hyperthyroidism or ophthalmopathy (not recorded which).

The chain links TRBV24-1 to TRBJ2-7; D remains unclear. Germline CDR1 is KGHDR and CDR2 is SFDVKD. With 2 bases removed from V and 4 bases from J, the gap between germline ends came to 8 bases. This CDR3 region has 13 residues. The CDR3 bases are TGTGCCACCAGTGATTCTGGGGAATACGAGCAGTACTTC. It is translated as CATSDSGEYEQYF.

CDR3 bases: TGTGCCAGCAGCCGATTACAGGGTAGCTATGGCTACACCTTC. Its protein is CASSRLQGSYGYTF. The J gene is TRBJ1-2, the V gene TRBV7-2, with D perhaps matching TRBD1 (6 bases). V was trimmed by 5 bases and J by 4 bases, leaving 14 bases between them. The CDR3 length is 14 residues. Germline CDR1 and CDR2: SGHTA and FQGNSA.

The J gene is TRBJ2-7, the V gene TRBV7-2; possibly TRBD2 for D (6 bases). Germline CDR1 and CDR2: SGHTA and FQGNSA. V was shortened by 5 bases and J by 1 base, with 15 bases between the two germline ends. There are 15 residues in the CDR3. For the CDR3, the DNA is TGTGCCAGCAGCAGGACTACCTCCTCATCCTACGAGCAGTACTTC. Translating it yields CASSRTTSSSYEQYF.

The V and J genes are TRBV10-3 and TRBJ1-5; 7 bases fit TRBD1. The CDR3 is 15 amino acids. Trimming cost V 4 bases and J 0 bases; bases outside gene matches: 3. Germline CDR1 reads ENHRY; CDR2 reads SYGVKD. CDR3 DNA: TGTGCCATCAGTGCAGGGGGGGATAGCAATCAGCCCCAGCATTTT. The encoded protein is CAISAGGDSNQPQHF.

As for this clonotype: It may be a read error: a sequence one base away is much more abundant. V is TRBV20-1 and J is TRBJ1-1; unclear D gene. Germline V lookup: CDR1 DFQATT, CDR2 SNEGSKA (reference sequence). The CDR3 consists of 15 residues. CDR3 amino acids: CSKRAGGGVNTGAFF. The CDR3 DNA follows: TGCAGTAAAAGAGCTGGTGGCGGCGTGAACACTGGAGCTTTCTTT.

The chain is built from TRBV24-1 and TRBJ1-5; TRBD1 might be the D (5 bases). Germline CDR1 is KGHDR and CDR2 is SFDVKD. V was shortened by 4 bases and J by 4 bases, with 22 bases between the two germline ends. The CDR3 runs 18 residues. CDR3 bases: TGTGCCACCAGTGACCCGGGACTAGCGGGAGAATCAAATCAGCCCCAGCATTTT. Residues: CATSDPGLAGESNQPQHF.

The chain employs TRBV20-1 and TRBJ2-7; tentatively, D is TRBD1 (5 bases). This CDR3 is 14 amino acids long. The germline V and J ends were trimmed by 6 bases and 9 bases, with 24 bases remaining between them. CDR1 and CDR2 from the germline V gene are DFQATT and SNEGSKA (reference sequence). Written as DNA, the CDR3 is TGCAGTGCCCCACCCCCCGGCAGGGCGTTCGGGCAGTACTTC. This gives the protein CSAPPPGRAFGQYF.

This rearrangement joins TRBV10-2 to TRBJ2-2; D remains unclear. V lost 11 bases and J lost 0, with 7 bases in between. The CDR3 runs 12 residues. CDR1 and CDR2 (germline): WSHSY, SAAADI. CDR3 residues: CAATANTGELFF. CDR3 DNA: TGCGCCGCTACAGCGAACACCGGGGAGCTGTTTTTT.

This sequence joins TRBV20-1 and TRBJ2-7; no definite D call. The CDR3 has 12 amino acids. V lost 1 base and J lost 9, with 13 bases in between. Germline V gene data show CDR1 as DFQATT and CDR2 as SNEGSKA (reference sequence). This CDR3 reads CSARVSYTGQYF. The CDR3 DNA follows: TGCAGTGCTAGAGTCAGCTATACGGGGCAGTACTTC.

This clonotype was seen only a few times. This sequence joins TRBV14 and TRBJ2-5; D unresolved. This CDR3 has 13 amino acids. Germline-derived CDR1 and CDR2 are SGHDN and FVKESK. Trimming took 1 base from V and 4 from J, leaving 7 bases between them. The CDR3 loop reads CASSQGLGETQYF. The CDR3 nucleotides read TGTGCCAGCAGCCAAGGCTTAGGAGAGACCCAGTACTTC.

This clonotype has a count of ten or more. V usage is TRBV7-9 and J usage is TRBJ1-2, with 8 bases identical to TRBD1. CDR1 and CDR2 (germline): SEHNR, FQNEAQ (reference sequence). V shed 5 bases and J 7 bases; nucleotides not matched to a gene: 9. This CDR3 comprises 14 residues. The CDR3 sequence is CASSPTAGGPGYTF. The CDR3 nucleotides are TGTGCCAGCAGCCCGACGGCAGGGGGCCCTGGCTACACCTTC.

This clonotype was recorded at least ten times. V and J are TRBV20-1 and TRBJ2-7; D unresolved. CDR1 is DFQATT, CDR2 SNEGSKA, per germline (reference sequence). The CDR3 has 14 residues. V was shortened by 3 bases and J by 3 bases, with 15 bases between the two germline ends. Written as DNA, the CDR3 is TGCAGTGCTAGGGATACCGAACATCTCTACGAGCAGTACTTC. Translating it yields CSARDTEHLYEQYF.

This clonotype was detected only once. Relative to the germline gene, one junction end is altered; a read error may explain this. The gene calls are TRBV10-3 and TRBJ2-2; tentative D call: TRBD2 (6 bases). The CDR3 runs to 15 residues. Germline CDR1 and CDR2: ENHRY and SYGVKD. The CDR3 reads CAISVGEVSTWDLFF. In DNA form, the CDR3 reads TGTGCCATCAGTGTCGGGGAGGTGAGCACCTGGGATCTGTTTTTT.

This clonotype was recorded many times. This chain joins TRBV27 and TRBJ1-6; D remains unclear. Trimming pared 8 bases from V and 10 bases from J, leaving 3 bases between. The CDR3 has 9 amino acids. Germline V gene sequence: CDR1 MNHEY, CDR2 SMNVEV (reference sequence). The CDR3 DNA follows: TGTGCCAGCGAATCACCCCTCCACTTT. Amino acid sequence: CASESPLHF.

This clonotype was detected ten times or more. This chain connects TRBV27 to TRBJ1-2; tentative D call: TRBD1 (5 bases). Germline loops: CDR1 MNHEY, CDR2 SMNVEV (reference sequence). The CDR3 length is 14 residues. V lost 5 bases and J 1 base, leaving 11 bases between the germline ends. CDR3 in amino acids: CASSPRQGNYGYTF. The CDR3 DNA is TGTGCCAGCAGTCCCCGGCAGGGTAACTATGGCTACACCTTC.

Note on this clonotype: A junction boundary mismatches the germline segment, possibly from a read error. This rearrangement joins TRBV29-1 to TRBJ1-4, with D unclear. Per the germline V gene, CDR1 is SQVTM and CDR2 is ANQGSEA. The CDR3 covers 11 residues. Here the CDR3 DNA reads TGCAGCGTGGCGGAACAATTGAACACTGTTTTT. Translation gives CSVAEQLNTVF. The full variable domain, its missing parts supplied by reference TRBV29-1 and TRBJ1-4, is SAVISQKPSRDICQRGTSLTIQCQVDSQVTMMFWYRQQPGQSLTLIATANQGSEATYESGFVIDKFPISRPNLTFSTLTVSNMSPEDSSIYLCSVAEQLNTVFGSGTQLSVL.

This clonotype was observed many times. The chain has TRBV11-2 and TRBJ1-1; 8 bases align to TRBD1. The J segment lost 5 bases and the V segment lost 5 bases, leaving 4 bases of the junction unmatched. This CDR3 has 13 residues. Germline V gives CDR1 SGHAT, CDR2 FQNNGV. CDR3 coding DNA: TGTGCCAGCAGCCGACAGGGGTGGACTGAAGCTTTCTTT. This codes for CASSRQGWTEAFF.

V is TRBV7-9 and J is TRBJ2-5, with D maybe TRBD1 (5 bases). The V gene lost 3 bases and the J gene lost 5 bases, with 13 bases spanning the gap. The germline V gene encodes CDR1 SEHNR and CDR2 FQNEAQ (reference sequence). This CDR3 region has 14 residues. This CDR3 reads CASSFYQGLETQYF. The CDR3 bases are TGTGCCAGCAGCTTCTACCAGGGCTTGGAGACCCAGTACTTC.

This clonotype was seen a few times. The chain links TRBV10-3 to TRBJ1-4, with D unclear. The CDR3 covers 16 residues. Germline V gene data show CDR1 as ENHRY and CDR2 as SYGVKD. The ends were cut back, 2 bases at V and 6 bases at J, with 16 bases in the middle. CDR3 region: CAISEISRVTDEKLFF. The CDR3 DNA sequence: TGTGCCATCAGTGAGATCTCGCGGGTGACGGATGAAAAACTGTTTTTT.